This record looks at one TCR beta chain sequence and its context. Antigen unknown. As to time point: cycle 4 day 1 (C4D1), after 6 weeks of nivolumab. There was relapse after autologous stem cell transplantation in every patient, and there was variation in brentuximab vedotin exposure. Patients' outcomes at their best amounted to complete response, partial response or progressive disease. This sample is drawn from a study of PD-1 blockade in classical Hodgkin lymphoma. Findings and limits, study-wide: TCR diversity at baseline was reported to be reduced in newly diagnosed patients relative to healthy donors. Anyone who began nivolumab under 1 year after ASCT was excluded.

TCRdb's copy holds only in-frame clones and misses some; the assay was immunoSEQ multiplex PCR. The data contain about 93,000 clones, 78% of them singletons. The germline gives CDR1 LNHDA, CDR2 SQIVND (reference sequence). With 5 bases removed from V and 0 bases from J, the gap between germline ends came to 13 bases. The CDR3 length is 15 residues. This chain joins TRBV19 and TRBJ1-1; a possible D gene is TRBD1 (5 bases). The sequence came from a human donor with classical Hodgkin lymphoma. The starting material was peripheral blood mononuclear cells (PBMCs), obtained before the fourth cycle of nivolumab. Here the CDR3 reads CASSGYRSVNTEAFF. As DNA, the CDR3 is TGTGCCAGTAGTGGCTACAGGTCTGTGAACACTGAAGCTTTCTTT.